Listed below are T cell receptor beta chains from one sample, sequenced in a study of regulatory T cells in long-lasting Graves disease. TCRdb re-called the multiplex PCR reads with MiXCR, one entry per CDR3 protein. The sample carries about 460,000 distinct CDR3 sequences, about 20% recorded once. The material was peripheral blood mononuclear cells (PBMCs), obtained when the disease was refractory, from a patient treated with antithyroid drugs. The source is a female donor with Graves disease. Both conserved end residues are part of each CDR3. D genes are given only for firm matches. Where a row states a size, it is once, few, many or the class of an expanded clone; other rows omit it.

TRBV6-2/TRBV6-3,12,.,TRBJ1-2,many,TGTGCCAGCAGTTACAGGGGAGGGAGCTACACCTTC,CASSYRGGSYTF
TRBV2,15,TRBD2,TRBJ2-4,many,TGTGCCAGCGGTGCGGGACTAGCGGGGGAGAACATTCAGTACTTC,CASGAGLAGENIQYF
TRBV29-1,12,.,TRBJ2-3,.,TGCAGCGTTGACAGGGGAACAGATACGCAGTATTTT,CSVDRGTDTQYF
TRBV11-2,14,.,TRBJ1-2,many,TGTGCCAGCAGCCCCTGGGACCGCGCGGGGGGCTACACCTTC,CASSPWDRAGGYTF
TRBV29-1,12,.,TRBJ1-1,.,TGCAGCGTTGAACTTACGGGGGCTGGAGCTTTCTTT,CSVELTGAGAFF
TRBV20-1,16,TRBD2,TRBJ2-7,few,TGCAGTGCCTCCGGAGAGGGACTAGCGGGAGCCTACGAGCAGTACTTC,CSASGEGLAGAYEQYF
TRBV2,15,.,TRBJ1-1,many,TGTGCCAGCAGTGATTCATATGGGGCAGTTGCTGAAGCTTTCTTT,CASSDSYGAVAEAFF
TRBV14,16,TRBD2,TRBJ2-7,.,TGTGCCAGCAGCCCTGTAAGGTGGGAGGGTCTCGACGAGCAGTACTTC,CASSPVRWEGLDEQYF
TRBV7-2,15,.,TRBJ2-1,.,TGTGCCAGCAGCTTAGCGACCAGCTCCTACAATGAGCAGTTCTTC,CASSLATSSYNEQFF
TRBV7-2,14,TRBD1,TRBJ2-7,many,TGTGCCAGCAGCCCCGGGACAGGGGCCGCAGGAACGGGCTTC,CASSPGTGAAGTGF
TRBV20-1,15,.,TRBJ2-7,.,TGCAGTGCTAGAGTTTGGCGACAACAAACCTACGAGCAGTACTTC,CSARVWRQQTYEQYF
TRBV9,14,.,TRBJ1-2,.,TGTGCCAGCAGCCCCGACGGGACCGAGTTTGGCTACACCTTC,CASSPDGTEFGYTF
TRBV7-9,16,.,TRBJ2-5,few,TGTGCCAGCAGCTTAGTCTCTTATCGGCGCCAAGAGACCCAGTACTTC,CASSLVSYRRQETQYF
TRBV28,14,.,TRBJ2-7,.,TGTGCCAGCAGTCCCTCCGGGCCCCTTCAAGAGCAGTACTTC,CASSPSGPLQEQYF
TRBV11-1,19,.,TRBJ2-7,few,TGTGCCAGCAGCGTCCCGGGACAGAGCCCGCCGGGACTTCCTTTAGAGCAGTACTTC,CASSVPGQSPPGLPLEQYF
TRBV3-1,15,.,TRBJ2-1,.,TGTGCCAGCAGCCGTCTCGGCGACGTCTACAATGAGCAGTTCTTC,CASSRLGDVYNEQFF
TRBV12-5,16,.,TRBJ2-7,few,TGTGCTAGTGGTTTGGCACGGGACTCCTCTTCCTACGAGCAGTACTTC,CASGLARDSSSYEQYF
TRBV12-3/TRBV12-4,15,.,TRBJ2-7,many,TGTGCCAGCAGTGCCCCGGGGGTTTTCGGTTACGAGCAGTACTTC,CASSAPGVFGYEQYF
TRBV11-2,15,.,TRBJ2-4,many,TGTGCCAGCAGCTCCCTCCGTTTAGCCAAAAACATTCAGTACTTC,CASSSLRLAKNIQYF
TRBV19,13,.,TRBJ1-5,.,TGTGCCACCAATCAACAGGGCCTTCAGCCCCAGCATTTT,CATNQQGLQPQHF
TRBV7-2,13,.,TRBJ1-5,.,TGTGCCAGCAGCCCCGGCCCACCCCCACCCCAGCATTTT,CASSPGPPPPQHF
TRBV5-1,17,TRBD2,TRBJ2-5,.,TGCGCCAGCAGCCAAGTACGACTAGCGGGAGGAGTTGAGACCCAGTACTTC,CASSQVRLAGGVETQYF